This TCR beta chain was sequenced in a study of spatial heterogeneity in lung cancer. Across the whole study: Sequencing was performed on follow-up PBMC samples when available, collected at a median of around two years after resection. The average appearance count of each unique TCR and UMI combination in raw reads was more than 9.5.

TCRdb passed the 5' RACE reads through MiXCR, listing each CDR3 protein once. The table lists about 120,000 distinct CDR3 sequences, 9.5% to 15% of them singletons, with 16% in the top ten. Germline lookup yields CDR1 SGHTA and CDR2 FQGNSA. The CDR3 contains 14 residues. Between the trimmed V and J ends, which lost 4 bases and 4 bases, there was a span of 12 bases. Time point meaning: blood at routine non-recurrence follow-up after resection. Extraction of whole RNA from tumor, nontumor lung or frozen PBMC preceded unsorted sequencing. The source is a male donor with early-stage non-small cell lung cancer. The specimen was PBMCs, collected at follow-up. V usage is TRBV7-2 and J usage is TRBJ2-3; D unclear. DNA for the CDR3: TGTGCCAGCAGCTCCCAATACCGGGCAGATACGCAGTATTTT. Translating gives CASSSQYRADTQYF.